A selection of T cell receptor beta chains follows, all from one sample in a study. MiXCR, run by TCRdb on the 5' RACE reads, gives a single entry per CDR3 protein. The table lists about 59,000 distinct CDR3 sequences, 20% to 25% of them singletons, with 3.2% in the top ten. Sequences were obtained from tumor-infiltrating Tregs sorted from the breast tumor. Source of these receptors: a female donor with breast cancer. CDR3s include the opening cysteine and the closing phenylalanine or tryptophan. Not all rows give a size; the values are once, few, many and, for expanded clones, a class.

CASSLASGTGAYEQYF	few	TRBV5-1	TRBJ2-7
CASSFINPGEVDGYTF	few	TRBV7-8	TRBJ1-2
CSARRRGNTGELFF	many	TRBV20-1	TRBJ2-2
CSGGGSNGYTF	NA	TRBV29-1	TRBJ1-2
CASSLAGGNTIYF	NA	TRBV12-3/TRBV12-4	TRBJ1-3
CASSLWAYEQYF	few	TRBV28	TRBJ2-7
CASSQPFKRIQGNTQYF	NA	TRBV4-1	TRBJ2-3
CASSRSQEQFF	NA	TRBV12-3/TRBV12-4	TRBJ2-1
CASSLDRGGNQPQHF	many	TRBV6-6	TRBJ1-5
CASTPQAGLSYEQYF	few	TRBV7-2	TRBJ2-7
CSARDPPSEFF	NA	TRBV20-1	TRBJ2-1